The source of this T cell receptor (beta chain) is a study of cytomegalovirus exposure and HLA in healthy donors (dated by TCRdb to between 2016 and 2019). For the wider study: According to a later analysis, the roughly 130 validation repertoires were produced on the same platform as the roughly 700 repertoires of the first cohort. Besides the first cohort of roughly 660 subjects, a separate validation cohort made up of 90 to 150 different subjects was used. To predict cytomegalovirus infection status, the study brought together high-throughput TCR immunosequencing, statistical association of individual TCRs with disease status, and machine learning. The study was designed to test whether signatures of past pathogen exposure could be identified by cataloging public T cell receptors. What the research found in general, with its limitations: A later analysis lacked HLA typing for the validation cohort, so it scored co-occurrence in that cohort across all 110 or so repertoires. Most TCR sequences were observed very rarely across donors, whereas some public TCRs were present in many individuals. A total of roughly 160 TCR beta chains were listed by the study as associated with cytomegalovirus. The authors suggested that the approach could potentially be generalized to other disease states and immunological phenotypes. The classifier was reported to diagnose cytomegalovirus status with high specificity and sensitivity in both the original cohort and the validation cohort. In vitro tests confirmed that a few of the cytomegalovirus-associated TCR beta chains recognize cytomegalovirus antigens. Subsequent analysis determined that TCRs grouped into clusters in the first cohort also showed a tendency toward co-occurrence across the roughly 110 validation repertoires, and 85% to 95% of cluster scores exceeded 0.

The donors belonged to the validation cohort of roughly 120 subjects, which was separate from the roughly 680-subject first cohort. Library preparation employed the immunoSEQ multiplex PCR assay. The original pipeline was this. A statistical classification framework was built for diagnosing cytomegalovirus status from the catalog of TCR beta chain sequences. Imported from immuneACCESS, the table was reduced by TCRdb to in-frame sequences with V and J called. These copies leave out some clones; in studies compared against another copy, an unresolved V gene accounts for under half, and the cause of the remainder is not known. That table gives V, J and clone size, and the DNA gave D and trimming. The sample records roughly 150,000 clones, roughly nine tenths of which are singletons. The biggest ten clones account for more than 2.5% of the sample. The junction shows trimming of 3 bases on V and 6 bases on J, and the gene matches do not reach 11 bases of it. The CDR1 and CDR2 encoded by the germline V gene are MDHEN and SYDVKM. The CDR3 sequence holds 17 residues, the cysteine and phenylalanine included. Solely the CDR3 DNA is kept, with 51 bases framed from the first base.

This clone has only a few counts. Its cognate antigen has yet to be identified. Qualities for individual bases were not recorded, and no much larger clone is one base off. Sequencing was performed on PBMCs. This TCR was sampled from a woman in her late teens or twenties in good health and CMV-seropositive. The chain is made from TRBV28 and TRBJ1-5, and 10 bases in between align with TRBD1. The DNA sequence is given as TGTGCCAGCAGTTTTCAGGGGACAGGGGTCGGGGGTCAGCCCCAGCATTTT. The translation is CASSFQGTGVGGQPQHF.